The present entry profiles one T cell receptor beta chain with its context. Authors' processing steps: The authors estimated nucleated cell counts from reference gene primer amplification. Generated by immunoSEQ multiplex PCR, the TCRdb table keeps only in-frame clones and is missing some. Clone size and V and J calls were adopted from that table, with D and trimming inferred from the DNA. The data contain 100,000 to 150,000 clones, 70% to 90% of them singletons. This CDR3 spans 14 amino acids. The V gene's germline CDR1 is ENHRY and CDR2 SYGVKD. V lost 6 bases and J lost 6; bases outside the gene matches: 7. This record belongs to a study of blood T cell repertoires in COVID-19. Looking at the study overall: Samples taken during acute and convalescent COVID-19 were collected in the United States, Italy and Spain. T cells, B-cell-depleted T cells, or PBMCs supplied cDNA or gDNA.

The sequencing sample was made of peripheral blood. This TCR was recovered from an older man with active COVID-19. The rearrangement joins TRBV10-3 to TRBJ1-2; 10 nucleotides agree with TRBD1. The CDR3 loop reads CAIRGQGIVHGYTF. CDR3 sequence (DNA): TGTGCCATCAGGGGACAGGGGATTGTACATGGCTACACCTTC.